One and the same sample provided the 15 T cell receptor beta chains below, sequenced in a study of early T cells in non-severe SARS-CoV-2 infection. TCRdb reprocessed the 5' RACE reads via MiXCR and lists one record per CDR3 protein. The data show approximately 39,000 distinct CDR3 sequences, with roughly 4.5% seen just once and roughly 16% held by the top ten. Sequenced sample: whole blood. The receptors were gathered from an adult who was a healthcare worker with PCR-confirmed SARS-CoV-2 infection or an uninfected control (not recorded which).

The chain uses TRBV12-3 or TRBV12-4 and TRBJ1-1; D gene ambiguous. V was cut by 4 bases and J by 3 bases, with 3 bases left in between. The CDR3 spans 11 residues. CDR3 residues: CASSWYTEAFF. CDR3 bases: TGTGCCAGCAGTTGGTACACTGAAGCTTTCTTT.

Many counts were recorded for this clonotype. The CDR3 spells CASTPRASSYNEQFF. For the CDR3, the DNA is TGCGCCAGCACGCCTAGGGCTAGCTCCTACAATGAGCAGTTCTTC. This sequence joins TRBV5-1 and TRBJ2-1; D is unresolved. This CDR3 is built from 15 residues. Trimming cost V 6 bases and J 0 bases, with 13 bases left between them. Germline CDR1 SGHRS, CDR2 YFSETQ.

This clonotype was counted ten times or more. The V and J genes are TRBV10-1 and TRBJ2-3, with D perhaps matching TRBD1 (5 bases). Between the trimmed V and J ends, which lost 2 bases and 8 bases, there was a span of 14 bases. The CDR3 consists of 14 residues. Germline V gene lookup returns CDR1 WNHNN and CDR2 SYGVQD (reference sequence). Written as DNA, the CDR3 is TGCGCCAGCAGTGAGCCCCCTTCCCAGGGTACGCAGTATTTT. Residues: CASSEPPSQGTQYF.

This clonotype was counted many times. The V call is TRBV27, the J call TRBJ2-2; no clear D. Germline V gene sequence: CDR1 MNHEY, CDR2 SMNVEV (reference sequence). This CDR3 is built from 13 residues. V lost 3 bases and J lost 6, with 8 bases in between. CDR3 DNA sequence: TGTGCCAGCAGTTTTCTCGCTCCCGGGGAGCTGTTTTTT. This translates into CASSFLAPGELFF.

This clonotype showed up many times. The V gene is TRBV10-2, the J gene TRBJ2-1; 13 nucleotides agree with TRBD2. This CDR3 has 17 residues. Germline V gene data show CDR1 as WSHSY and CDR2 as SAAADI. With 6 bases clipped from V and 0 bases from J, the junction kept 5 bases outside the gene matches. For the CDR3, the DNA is TGCGCCAGCAGGGGACTAGCGGGGTCGGACTCCTACAATGAGCAGTTCTTC. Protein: CASRGLAGSDSYNEQFF.

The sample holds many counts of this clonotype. The CDR3: CASSLSGGKYEQYF. Written as DNA, the CDR3 is TGTGCCAGCAGCTTGAGTGGGGGTAAATACGAGCAGTACTTC. The rearrangement joins TRBV7-8 to TRBJ2-7, with D possibly being TRBD1 or TRBD2 (5 bases each). This CDR3 is 14 amino acids long. Germline V gene data show CDR1 as SGHVS and CDR2 as FQNEAQ. The V end was cut by 3 bases, the J end by 4 bases, with 13 bases between.

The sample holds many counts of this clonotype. In DNA, the CDR3 is TGTGCCAGCAAATCCCCGGGACAGGGGAGTCAGCCCCAGCATTTT. It is translated as CASKSPGQGSQPQHF. This chain links TRBV11-1 with TRBJ1-5; TRBD1 agrees at 10 bases. V was clipped by 7 bases and J by 6 bases; unmatched bases: 9. Germline V lookup: CDR1 SGHAT, CDR2 FQDESV (reference sequence). There are 15 residues in the CDR3.

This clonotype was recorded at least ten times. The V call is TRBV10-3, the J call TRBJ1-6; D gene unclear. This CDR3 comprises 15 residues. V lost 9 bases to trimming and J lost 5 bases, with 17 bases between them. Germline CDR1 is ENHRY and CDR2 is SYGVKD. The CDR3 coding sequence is TGTGCCATAGGAATTGGTGGACTGAATAATTCACCCCTCCACTTT. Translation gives CAIGIGGLNNSPLHF.

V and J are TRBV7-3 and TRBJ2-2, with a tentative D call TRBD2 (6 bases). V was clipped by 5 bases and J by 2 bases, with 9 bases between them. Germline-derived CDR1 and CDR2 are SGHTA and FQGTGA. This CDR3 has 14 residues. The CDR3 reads CASSGGANTGELFF. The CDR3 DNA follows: TGTGCCAGCAGCGGCGGGGCTAACACCGGGGAGCTGTTTTTT.

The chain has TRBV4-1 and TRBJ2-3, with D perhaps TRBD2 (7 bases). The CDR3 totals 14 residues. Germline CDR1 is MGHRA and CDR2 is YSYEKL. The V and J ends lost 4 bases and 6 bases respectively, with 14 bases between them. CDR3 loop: CASSPRGAGDTQYF. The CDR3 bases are TGCGCCAGCAGCCCTCGGGGGGCCGGTGATACGCAGTATTTT.

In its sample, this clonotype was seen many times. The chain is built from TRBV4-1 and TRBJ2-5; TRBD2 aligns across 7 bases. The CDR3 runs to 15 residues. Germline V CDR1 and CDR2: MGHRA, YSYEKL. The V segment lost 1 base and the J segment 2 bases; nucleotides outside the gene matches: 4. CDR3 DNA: TGCGCCAGCAGCCAAGTGAGGGGACTACAAGAGACCCAGTACTTC. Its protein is CASSQVRGLQETQYF.

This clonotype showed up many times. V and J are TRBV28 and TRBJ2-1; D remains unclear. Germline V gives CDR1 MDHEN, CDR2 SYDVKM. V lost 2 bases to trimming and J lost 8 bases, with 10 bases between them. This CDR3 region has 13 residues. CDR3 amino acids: CASSLITLDEQFF. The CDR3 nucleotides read TGTGCCAGCAGTTTAATAACATTGGATGAGCAGTTCTTC.

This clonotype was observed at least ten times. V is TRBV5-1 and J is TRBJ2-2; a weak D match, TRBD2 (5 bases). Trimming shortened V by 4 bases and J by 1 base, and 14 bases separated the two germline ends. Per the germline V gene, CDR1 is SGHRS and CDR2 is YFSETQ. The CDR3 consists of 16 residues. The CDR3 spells CASSRLTQKNTGELFF. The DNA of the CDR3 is TGCGCCAGCAGCAGACTAACTCAAAAGAACACCGGGGAGCTGTTTTTT.

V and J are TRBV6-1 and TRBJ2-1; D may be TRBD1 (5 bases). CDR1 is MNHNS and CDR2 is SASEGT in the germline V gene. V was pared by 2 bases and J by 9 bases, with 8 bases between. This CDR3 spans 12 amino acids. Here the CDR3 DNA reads TGTGCCAGCAGTGAATGGGGCAGTGAGCAGTTCTTC. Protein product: CASSEWGSEQFF.

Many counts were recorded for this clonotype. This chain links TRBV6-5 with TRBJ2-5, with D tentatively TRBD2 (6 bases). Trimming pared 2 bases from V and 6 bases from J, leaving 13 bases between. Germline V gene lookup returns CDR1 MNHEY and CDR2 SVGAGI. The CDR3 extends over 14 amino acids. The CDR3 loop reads CASSYAAGGKTQYF. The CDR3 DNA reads TGTGCCAGCAGTTACGCGGCCGGAGGGAAGACCCAGTACTTC.